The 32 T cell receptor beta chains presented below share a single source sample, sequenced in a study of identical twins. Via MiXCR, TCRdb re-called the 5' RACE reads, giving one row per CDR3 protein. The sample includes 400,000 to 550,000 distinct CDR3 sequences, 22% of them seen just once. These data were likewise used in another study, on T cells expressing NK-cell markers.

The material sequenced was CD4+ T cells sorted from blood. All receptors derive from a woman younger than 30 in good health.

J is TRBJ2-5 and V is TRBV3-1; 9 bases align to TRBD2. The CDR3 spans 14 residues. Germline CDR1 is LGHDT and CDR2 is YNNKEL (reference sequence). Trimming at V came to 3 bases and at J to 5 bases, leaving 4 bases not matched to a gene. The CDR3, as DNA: TGTGCCAGCAGCCAGGCTAGCGGGAAGGAGACCCAGTACTTC. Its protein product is CASSQASGKETQYF.

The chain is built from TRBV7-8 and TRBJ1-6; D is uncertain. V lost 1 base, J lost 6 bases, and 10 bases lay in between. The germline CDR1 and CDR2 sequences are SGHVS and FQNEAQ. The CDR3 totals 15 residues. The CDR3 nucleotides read TGTGCCAGCAGCTTAGTCGAGGTCTTTAATTCACCCCTCCACTTT. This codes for CASSLVEVFNSPLHF.

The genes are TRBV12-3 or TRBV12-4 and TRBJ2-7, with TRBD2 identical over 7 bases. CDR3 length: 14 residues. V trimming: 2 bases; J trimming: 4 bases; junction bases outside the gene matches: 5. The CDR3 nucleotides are TGTGCCAGCAGTTTATCAGCGGGGCTTTACGAGCAGTACTTC. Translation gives CASSLSAGLYEQYF.

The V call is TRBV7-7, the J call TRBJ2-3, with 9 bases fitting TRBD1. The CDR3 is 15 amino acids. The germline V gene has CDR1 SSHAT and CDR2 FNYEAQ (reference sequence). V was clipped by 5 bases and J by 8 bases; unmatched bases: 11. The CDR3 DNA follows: TGTGCCAGCAGCCCCGGGACAGGGTCAGTCGGTACGCAGTATTTT. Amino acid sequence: CASSPGTGSVGTQYF.

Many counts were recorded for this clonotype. CDR3: CASSYSFSDTQYF. The DNA of the CDR3 is TGTGCCAGCAGTTACTCCTTTTCAGATACGCAGTATTTT. The J gene is TRBJ2-3, the V gene TRBV6-5, with D hard to call. Trimming stripped 0 bases from V and 4 bases from J, with 5 bases between. CDR1 is MNHEY, CDR2 SVGAGI, per germline. There are 13 residues in the CDR3.

CDR3 amino acids: CASSTPASSYEQYF. The CDR3 nucleotides read TGTGCCAGCAGTACCCCCGCTAGCTCCTACGAGCAGTACTTC. The rearrangement links TRBV28 to TRBJ2-7; D unresolved. Deletions cut 5 bases from V and 0 bases from J, with 11 bases between. This CDR3 has 14 residues. Germline CDR1 is MDHEN and CDR2 is SYDVKM. Drawing the rest from reference TRBV28 and TRBJ2-7, the complete variable domain is DVKVTQSSRYLVKRTGEKVFLECVQDMDHENMFWYRQDPGLGLRLIYFSYDVKMKEKGDIPEGYSVSREKKERFSLILESASTNQTSMYLCASSTPASSYEQYFGPGTRLTVT.

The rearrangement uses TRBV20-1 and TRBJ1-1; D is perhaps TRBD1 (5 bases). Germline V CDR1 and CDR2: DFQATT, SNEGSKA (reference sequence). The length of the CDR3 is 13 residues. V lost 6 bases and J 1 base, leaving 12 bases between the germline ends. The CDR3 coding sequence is TGCAGTGCAACCCGGGACCCGAACACTGAAGCTTTCTTT. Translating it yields CSATRDPNTEAFF.

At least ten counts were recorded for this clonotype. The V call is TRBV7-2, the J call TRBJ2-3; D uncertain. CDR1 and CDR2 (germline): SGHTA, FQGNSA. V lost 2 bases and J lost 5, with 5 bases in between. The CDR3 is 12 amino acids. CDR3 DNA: TGTGCCAGCAGCTTATTCAGAGATACGCAGTATTTT. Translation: CASSLFRDTQYF.

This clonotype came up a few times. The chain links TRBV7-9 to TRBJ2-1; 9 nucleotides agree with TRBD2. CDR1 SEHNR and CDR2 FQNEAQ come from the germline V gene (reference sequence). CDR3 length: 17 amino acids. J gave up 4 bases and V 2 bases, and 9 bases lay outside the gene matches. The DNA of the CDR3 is TGTGCCAGCAGCTTAAGTATGAATAGCGGGGGTTACAATGAGCAGTTCTTC. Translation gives CASSLSMNSGGYNEQFF.

This CDR3 reads CASSLYGGSITGELFF. The CDR3 coding sequence is TGTGCCAGCAGTTTGTACGGCGGGAGTATAACCGGGGAGCTGTTTTTT. The gene calls are TRBV12-3 or TRBV12-4 and TRBJ2-2; 7 bases map to TRBD2. The trim removed 3 bases at V and 5 bases at J, leaving 9 bases unmatched. The CDR3 runs to 16 residues.

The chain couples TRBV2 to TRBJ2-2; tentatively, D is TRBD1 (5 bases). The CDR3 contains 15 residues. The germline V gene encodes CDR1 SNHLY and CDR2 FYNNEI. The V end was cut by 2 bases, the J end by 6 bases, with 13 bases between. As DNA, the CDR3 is TGTGCCAGCAGTGAATGGGGCCAAGTCCCCGGGGAGCTGTTTTTT. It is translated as CASSEWGQVPGELFF.

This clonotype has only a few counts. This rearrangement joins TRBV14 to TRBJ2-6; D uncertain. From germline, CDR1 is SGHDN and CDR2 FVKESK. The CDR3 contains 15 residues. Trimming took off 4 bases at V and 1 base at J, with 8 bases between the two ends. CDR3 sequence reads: CASSPRRSGANVLTF. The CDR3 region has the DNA TGTGCCAGCAGCCCAAGGCGATCTGGGGCCAACGTCCTGACTTTC. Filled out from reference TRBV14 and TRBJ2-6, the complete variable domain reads EAGVTQFPSHSVIEKGQTVTLRCDPISGHDNLYWYRRVMGKEIKFLLHFVKESKQDESGMPNNRFLAERTGGTYSTLKVQPAELEDSGVYFCASSPRRSGANVLTFGAGSRLTVL.

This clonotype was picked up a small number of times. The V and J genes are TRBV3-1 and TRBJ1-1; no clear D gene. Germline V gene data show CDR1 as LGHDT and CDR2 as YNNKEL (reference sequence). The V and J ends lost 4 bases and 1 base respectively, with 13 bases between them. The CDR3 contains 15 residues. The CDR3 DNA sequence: TGTGCCAGCAGCCTTATGGGCCAGCCGAACACTGAAGCTTTCTTT. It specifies CASSLMGQPNTEAFF.

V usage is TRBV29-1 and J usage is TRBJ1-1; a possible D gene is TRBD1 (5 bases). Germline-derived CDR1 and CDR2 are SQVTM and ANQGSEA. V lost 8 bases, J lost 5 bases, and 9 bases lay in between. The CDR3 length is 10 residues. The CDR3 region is CSSGETEAFF. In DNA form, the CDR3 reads TGCAGCTCGGGGGAGACTGAAGCTTTCTTT. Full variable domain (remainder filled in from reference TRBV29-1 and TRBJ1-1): SAVISQKPSRDICQRGTSLTIQCQVDSQVTMMFWYRQQPGQSLTLIATANQGSEATYESGFVIDKFPISRPNLTFSTLTVSNMSPEDSSIYLCSSGETEAFFGQGTRLTVV.

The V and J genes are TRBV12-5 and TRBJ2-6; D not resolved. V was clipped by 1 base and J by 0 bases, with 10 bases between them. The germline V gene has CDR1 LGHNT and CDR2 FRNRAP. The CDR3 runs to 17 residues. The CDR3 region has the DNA TGTGCTAGTGGTTTGGGACCCGGACGCTCTGGGGCCAACGTCCTGACTTTC. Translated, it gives CASGLGPGRSGANVLTF. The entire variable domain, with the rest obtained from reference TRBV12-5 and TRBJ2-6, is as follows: DARVTQTPRHKVTEMGQEVTMRCQPILGHNTVFWYRQTMMQGLELLAYFRNRAPLDDSGMPKDRFSAEMPDATLATLKIQPSEPRDSAVYFCASGLGPGRSGANVLTFGAGSRLTVL.

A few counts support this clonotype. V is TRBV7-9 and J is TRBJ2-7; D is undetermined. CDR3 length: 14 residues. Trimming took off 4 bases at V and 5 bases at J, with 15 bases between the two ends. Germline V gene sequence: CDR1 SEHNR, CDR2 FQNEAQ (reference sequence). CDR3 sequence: CASSYLGPTDEQYF. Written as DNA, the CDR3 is TGTGCCAGCAGCTACCTCGGGCCGACCGACGAGCAGTACTTC.

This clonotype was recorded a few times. The CDR3 loop reads CATSRTFQGAGTGELFF. The CDR3 DNA follows: TGTGCCACCAGCAGAACCTTCCAGGGGGCCGGCACCGGGGAGCTGTTTTTT. The chain carries TRBV15 and TRBJ2-2; TRBD1 aligns across 8 bases. In germline, CDR1 is LNHNV, CDR2 YYDKDF (reference sequence). The junction had 9 bases not matched to a gene; V was cut back by 2 bases and J by 4 bases. The CDR3 contains 17 residues.

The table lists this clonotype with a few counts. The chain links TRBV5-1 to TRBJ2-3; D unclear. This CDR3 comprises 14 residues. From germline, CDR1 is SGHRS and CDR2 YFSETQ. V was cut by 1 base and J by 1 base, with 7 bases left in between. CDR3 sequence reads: CASSLTAGTDTQYF. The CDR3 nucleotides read TGCGCCAGCAGCTTGACAGCCGGCACAGATACGCAGTATTTT. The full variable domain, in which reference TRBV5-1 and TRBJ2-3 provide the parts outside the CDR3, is KAGVTQTPRYLIKTRGQQVTLSCSPISGHRSVSWYQQTPGQGLQFLFEYFSETQRNKGNFPGRFSGRQFSNSRSEMNVSTLELGDSALYLCASSLTAGTDTQYFGPGTRLTVL.

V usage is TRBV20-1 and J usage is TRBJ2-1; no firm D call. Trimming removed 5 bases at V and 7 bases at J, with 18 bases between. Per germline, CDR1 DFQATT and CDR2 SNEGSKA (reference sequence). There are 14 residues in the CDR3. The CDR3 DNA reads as TGCAGTGCTGTTAGGCCGGGTCGGAAGAATGAGCAGTTCTTC. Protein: CSAVRPGRKNEQFF.

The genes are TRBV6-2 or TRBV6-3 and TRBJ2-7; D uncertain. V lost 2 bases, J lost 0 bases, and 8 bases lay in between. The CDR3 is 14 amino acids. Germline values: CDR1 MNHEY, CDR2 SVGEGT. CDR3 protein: CASSYPDGSYEQYF. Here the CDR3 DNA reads TGTGCCAGCAGTTACCCTGACGGCTCCTACGAGCAGTACTTC.

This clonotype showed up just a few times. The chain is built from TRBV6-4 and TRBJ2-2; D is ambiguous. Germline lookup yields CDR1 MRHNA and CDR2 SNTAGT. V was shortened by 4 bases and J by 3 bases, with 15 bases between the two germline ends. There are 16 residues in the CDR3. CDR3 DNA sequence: TGTGCCAGCAGTGCCAGTACCTGGCTCGACACCGGGGAGCTGTTTTTT. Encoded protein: CASSASTWLDTGELFF.

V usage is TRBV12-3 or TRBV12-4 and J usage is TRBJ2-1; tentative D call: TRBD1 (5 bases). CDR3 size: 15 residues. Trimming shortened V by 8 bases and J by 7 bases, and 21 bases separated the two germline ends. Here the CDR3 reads CASRYQNVGLNEQFF. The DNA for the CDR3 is TGTGCCAGCCGCTACCAGAATGTGGGGCTAAATGAGCAGTTCTTC.

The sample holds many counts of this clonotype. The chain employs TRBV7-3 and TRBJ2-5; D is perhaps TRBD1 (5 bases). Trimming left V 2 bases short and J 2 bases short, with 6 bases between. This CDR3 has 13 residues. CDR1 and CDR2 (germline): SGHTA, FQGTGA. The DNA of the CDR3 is TGTGCCAGCAGCTTAGGGGCACAAGAGACCCAGTACTTC. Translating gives CASSLGAQETQYF.

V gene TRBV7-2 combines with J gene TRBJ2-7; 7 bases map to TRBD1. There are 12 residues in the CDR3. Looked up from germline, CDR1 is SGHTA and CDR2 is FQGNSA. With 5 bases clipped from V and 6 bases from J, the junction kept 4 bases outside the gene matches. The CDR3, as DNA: TGTGCCAGCAGCCCTCACAGGGGCGAGCAGTACTTC. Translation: CASSPHRGEQYF.

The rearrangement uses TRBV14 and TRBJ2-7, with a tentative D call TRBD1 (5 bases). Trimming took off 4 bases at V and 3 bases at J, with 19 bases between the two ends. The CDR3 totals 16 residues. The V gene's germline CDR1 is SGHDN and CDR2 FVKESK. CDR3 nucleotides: TGTGCCAGCAGCCCCTTAAGTCCCCTCCAGGGCTACGAGCAGTACTTC. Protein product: CASSPLSPLQGYEQYF.

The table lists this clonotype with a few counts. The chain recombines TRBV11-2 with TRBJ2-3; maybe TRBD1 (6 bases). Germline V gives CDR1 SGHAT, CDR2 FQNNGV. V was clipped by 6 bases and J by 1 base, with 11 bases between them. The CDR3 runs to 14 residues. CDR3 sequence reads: CASRWWGRTDTQYF. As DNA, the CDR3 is TGTGCCAGCAGGTGGTGGGGGCGCACAGATACGCAGTATTTT.

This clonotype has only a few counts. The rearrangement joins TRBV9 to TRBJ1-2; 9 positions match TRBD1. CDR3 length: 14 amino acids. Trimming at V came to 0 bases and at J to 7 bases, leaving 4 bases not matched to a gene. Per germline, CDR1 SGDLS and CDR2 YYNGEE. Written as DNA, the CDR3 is TGTGCCAGCAGCGTAGCACAGGGGGCTGTTGGCTACACCTTC. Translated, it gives CASSVAQGAVGYTF.

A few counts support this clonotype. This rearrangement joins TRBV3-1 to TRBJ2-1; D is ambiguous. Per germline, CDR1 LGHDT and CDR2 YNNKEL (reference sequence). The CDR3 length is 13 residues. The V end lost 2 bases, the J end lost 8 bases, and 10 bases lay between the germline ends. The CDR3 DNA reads TGTGCCAGCAGCCAACAGTCCGGCTATGAGCAGTTCTTC. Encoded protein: CASSQQSGYEQFF.

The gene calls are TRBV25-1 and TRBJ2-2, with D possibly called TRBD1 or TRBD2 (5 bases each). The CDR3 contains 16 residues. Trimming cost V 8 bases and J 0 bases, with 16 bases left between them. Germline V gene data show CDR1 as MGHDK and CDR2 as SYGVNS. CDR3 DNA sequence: TGTGCCAGCGCGAGGAGGCAGGGCGCGAACACCGGGGAGCTGTTTTTT. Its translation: CASARRQGANTGELFF. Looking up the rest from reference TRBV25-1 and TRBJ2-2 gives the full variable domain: EADIYQTPRYLVIGTGKKITLECSQTMGHDKMYWYQQDPGMELHLIHYSYGVNSTEKGDLSSESTVSRIRTEHFPLTLESARPSHTSQYLCASARRQGANTGELFFGEGSRLTVL.

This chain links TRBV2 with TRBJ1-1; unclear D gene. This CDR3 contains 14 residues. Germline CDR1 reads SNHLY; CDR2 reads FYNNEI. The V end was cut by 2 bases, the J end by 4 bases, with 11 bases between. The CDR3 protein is CASSEIGEGTEAFF. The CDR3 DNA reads TGTGCCAGCAGTGAAATCGGAGAGGGCACTGAAGCTTTCTTT.

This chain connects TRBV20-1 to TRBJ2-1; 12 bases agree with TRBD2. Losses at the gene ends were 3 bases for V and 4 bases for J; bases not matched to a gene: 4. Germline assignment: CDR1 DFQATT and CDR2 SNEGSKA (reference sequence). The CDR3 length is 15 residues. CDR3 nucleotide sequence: TGCAGTGCTAGCGAACTAGCGGGGGGTTACAATGAGCAGTTCTTC. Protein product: CSASELAGGYNEQFF.

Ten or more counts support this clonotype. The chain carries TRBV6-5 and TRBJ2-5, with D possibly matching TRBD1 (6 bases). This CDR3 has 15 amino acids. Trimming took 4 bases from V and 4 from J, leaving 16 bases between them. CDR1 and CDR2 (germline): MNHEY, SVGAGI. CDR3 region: CASSLRGSGGETQYF. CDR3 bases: TGTGCCAGCAGTTTAAGGGGGAGCGGAGGAGAGACCCAGTACTTC.